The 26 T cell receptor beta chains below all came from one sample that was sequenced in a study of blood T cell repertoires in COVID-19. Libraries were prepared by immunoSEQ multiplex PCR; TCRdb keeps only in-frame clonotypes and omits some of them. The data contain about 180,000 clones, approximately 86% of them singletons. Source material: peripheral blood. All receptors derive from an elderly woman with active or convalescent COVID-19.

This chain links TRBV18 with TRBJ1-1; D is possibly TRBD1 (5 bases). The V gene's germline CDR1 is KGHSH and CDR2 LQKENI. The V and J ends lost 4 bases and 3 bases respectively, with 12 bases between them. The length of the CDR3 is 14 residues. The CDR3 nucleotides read TGTGCCAGCTCACTCGGATGGGGGGACACTGAAGCTTTCTTT. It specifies CASSLGWGDTEAFF.

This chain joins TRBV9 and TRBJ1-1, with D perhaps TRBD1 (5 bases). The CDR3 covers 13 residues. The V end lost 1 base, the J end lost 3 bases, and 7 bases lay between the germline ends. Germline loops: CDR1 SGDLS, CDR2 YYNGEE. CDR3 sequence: CASSVQGHTEAFF. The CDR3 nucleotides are TGTGCCAGCAGCGTACAGGGCCACACTGAAGCTTTCTTT.

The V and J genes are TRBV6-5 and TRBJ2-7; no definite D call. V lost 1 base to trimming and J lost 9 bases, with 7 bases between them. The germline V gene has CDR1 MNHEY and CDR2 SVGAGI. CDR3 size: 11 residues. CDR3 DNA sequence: TGTGCCAGCAGTTACTGGCCCAGGCAGTACTTC. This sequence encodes CASSYWPRQYF.

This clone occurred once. The CDR3 DNA follows: TGTGCCAGCAGCGTAGCCGGGCAGGCGGGCTATGGCTACACCTTC. It codes for CASSVAGQAGYGYTF. The chain combines TRBV9 with TRBJ1-2; D ambiguous. The V gene lost 0 bases and the J gene lost 4 bases, with 13 bases spanning the gap. The CDR3 has 15 residues. CDR1 SGDLS and CDR2 YYNGEE come from the germline V gene.

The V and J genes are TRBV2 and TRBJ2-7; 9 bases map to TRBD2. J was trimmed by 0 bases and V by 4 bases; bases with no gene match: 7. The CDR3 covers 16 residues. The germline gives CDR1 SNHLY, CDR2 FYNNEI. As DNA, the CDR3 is TGTGCCAGCAGTGCAGTAGCGGGGGAGAGCTCCTACGAGCAGTACTTC. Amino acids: CASSAVAGESSYEQYF. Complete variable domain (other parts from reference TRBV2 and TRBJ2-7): EPEVTQTPSHQVTQMGQEVILRCVPISNHLYFYWYRQILGQKVEFLVSFYNNEISEKSEIFDDQFSVERPDGSNFTLKIRSTKLEDSAMYFCASSAVAGESSYEQYFGPGTRLTVT.

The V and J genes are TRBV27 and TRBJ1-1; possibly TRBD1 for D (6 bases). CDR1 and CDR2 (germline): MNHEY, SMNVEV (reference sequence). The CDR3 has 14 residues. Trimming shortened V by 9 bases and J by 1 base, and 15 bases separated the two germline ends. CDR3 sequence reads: CASTDSLKNTEAFF. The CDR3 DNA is TGTGCCAGTACGGACAGCCTAAAGAACACTGAAGCTTTCTTT.

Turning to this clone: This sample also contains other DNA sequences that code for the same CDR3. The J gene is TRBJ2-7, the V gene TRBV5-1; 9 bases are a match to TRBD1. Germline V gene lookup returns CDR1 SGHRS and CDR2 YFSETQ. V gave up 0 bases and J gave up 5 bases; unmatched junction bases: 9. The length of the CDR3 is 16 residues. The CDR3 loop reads CASSLGLGQGRNEQYF. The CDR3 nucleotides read TGCGCCAGCAGCTTGGGTTTAGGACAGGGGAGAAACGAGCAGTACTTC. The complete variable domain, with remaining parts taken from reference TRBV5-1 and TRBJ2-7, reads KAGVTQTPRYLIKTRGQQVTLSCSPISGHRSVSWYQQTPGQGLQFLFEYFSETQRNKGNFPGRFSGRQFSNSRSEMNVSTLELGDSALYLCASSLGLGQGRNEQYFGPGTRLTVT.

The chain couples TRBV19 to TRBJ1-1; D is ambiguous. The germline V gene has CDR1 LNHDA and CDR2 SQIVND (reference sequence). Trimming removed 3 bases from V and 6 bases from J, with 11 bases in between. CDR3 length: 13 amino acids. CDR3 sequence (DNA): TGTGCCAGTAGTATGCAGGATTGGGCTGAAGCTTTCTTT. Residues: CASSMQDWAEAFF.

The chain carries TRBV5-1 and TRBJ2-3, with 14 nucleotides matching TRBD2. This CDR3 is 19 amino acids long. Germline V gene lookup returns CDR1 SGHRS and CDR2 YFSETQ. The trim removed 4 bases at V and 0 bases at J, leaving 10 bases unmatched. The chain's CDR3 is CASSERTSGRKTSTDTQYF. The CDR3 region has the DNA TGCGCCAGCAGCGAACGGACTAGCGGGAGGAAAACTAGCACAGATACGCAGTATTTT.

Here the CDR3 reads CASSEALASYEQYF. The CDR3 DNA reads TGTGCCAGCAGTGAAGCCCTAGCCTCCTACGAGCAGTACTTC. The chain couples TRBV6-1 to TRBJ2-7; maybe TRBD2 (5 bases). The CDR3 covers 14 residues. The germline V gene encodes CDR1 MNHNS and CDR2 SASEGT. Trimming removed 0 bases from V and 0 bases from J, with 6 bases in between.

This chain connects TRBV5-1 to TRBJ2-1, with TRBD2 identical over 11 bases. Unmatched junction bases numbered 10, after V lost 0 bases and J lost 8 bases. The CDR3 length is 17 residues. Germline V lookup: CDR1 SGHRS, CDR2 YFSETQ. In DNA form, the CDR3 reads TGCGCCAGCAGCTTGGAATTACTAGCGGGAGAAATGTATGAGCAGTTCTTC. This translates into CASSLELLAGEMYEQFF.

In DNA form, the CDR3 reads TGTGCCATCAGTGATCCCCGACTAGCGGGAGGGCTTTCCTACAATGAGCAGTTCTTC. Translation gives CAISDPRLAGGLSYNEQFF. V and J are TRBV10-3 and TRBJ2-1, with 14 bases that match TRBD2. The CDR3 consists of 19 residues. Germline V gene lookup returns CDR1 ENHRY and CDR2 SYGVKD. After removal of 3 bases from V and 1 base from J, the junction contained 8 bases not matched to a gene.

The CDR3 protein is CASSMLPGLAGDNEQFF. The CDR3 DNA follows: TGTGCCAGCAGTATGCTACCGGGACTAGCGGGAGACAATGAGCAGTTCTTC. The rearrangement joins TRBV27 to TRBJ2-1; 14 bases fit TRBD2. The CDR3 has 17 residues. Per the germline V gene, CDR1 is MNHEY and CDR2 is SMNVEV (reference sequence). The trim removed 5 bases at V and 5 bases at J, leaving 8 bases unmatched.

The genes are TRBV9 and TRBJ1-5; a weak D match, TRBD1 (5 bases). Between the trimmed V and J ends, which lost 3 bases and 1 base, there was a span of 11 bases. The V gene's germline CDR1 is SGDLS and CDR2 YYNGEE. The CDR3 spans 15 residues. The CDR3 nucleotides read TGTGCCAGCAGCGGTGGGGGGGGAAGCAATCAGCCCCAGCATTTT. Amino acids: CASSGGGGSNQPQHF.

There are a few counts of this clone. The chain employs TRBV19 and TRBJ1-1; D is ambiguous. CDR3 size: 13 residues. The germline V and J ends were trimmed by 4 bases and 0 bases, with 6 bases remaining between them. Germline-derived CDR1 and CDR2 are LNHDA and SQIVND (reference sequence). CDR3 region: CASSRRLNTEAFF. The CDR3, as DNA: TGTGCCAGTAGTAGGAGACTGAACACTGAAGCTTTCTTT.

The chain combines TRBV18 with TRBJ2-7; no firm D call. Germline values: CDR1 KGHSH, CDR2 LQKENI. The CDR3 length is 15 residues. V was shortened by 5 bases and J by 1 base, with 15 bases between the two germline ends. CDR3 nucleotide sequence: TGTGCCAGCTCAACCAGTAATGCAGTATCCTACGAGCAGTACTTC. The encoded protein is CASSTSNAVSYEQYF.

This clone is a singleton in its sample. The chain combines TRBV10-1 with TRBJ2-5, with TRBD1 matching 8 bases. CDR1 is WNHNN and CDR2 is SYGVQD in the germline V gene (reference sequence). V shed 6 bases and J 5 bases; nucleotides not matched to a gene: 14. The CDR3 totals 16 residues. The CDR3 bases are TGCGCCAGCAGAGGTAAGTGCGGACAGGGACTGGAGACCCAGTACTTC. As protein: CASRGKCGQGLETQYF.

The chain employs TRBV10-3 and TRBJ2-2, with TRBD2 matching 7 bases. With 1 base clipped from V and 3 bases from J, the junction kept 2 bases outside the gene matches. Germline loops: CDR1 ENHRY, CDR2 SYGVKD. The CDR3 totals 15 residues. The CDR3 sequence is CAISEWGGDTGELFF. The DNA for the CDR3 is TGTGCCATCAGTGAGTGGGGGGGTGACACCGGGGAGCTGTTTTTT.

In DNA, the CDR3 is TGTGCCAGCAGCTTAGCGCTGGGGGGCTCCTACAATGAGCAGTTCTTC. Protein product: CASSLALGGSYNEQFF. The rearrangement uses TRBV7-9 and TRBJ2-1, with D possibly being TRBD2 (6 bases). Germline CDR1 and CDR2: SEHNR and FQNEAQ (reference sequence). Trimming left V 0 bases short and J 0 bases short, with 9 bases between. This CDR3 contains 16 residues.

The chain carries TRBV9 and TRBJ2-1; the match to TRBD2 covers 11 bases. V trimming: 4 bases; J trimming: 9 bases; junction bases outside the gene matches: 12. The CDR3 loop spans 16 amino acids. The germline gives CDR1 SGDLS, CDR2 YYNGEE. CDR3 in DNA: TGTGCCAGCAGCCTCCAACCCGGGACTAGCGGCACTGAGCAGTTCTTC. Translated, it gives CASSLQPGTSGTEQFF.

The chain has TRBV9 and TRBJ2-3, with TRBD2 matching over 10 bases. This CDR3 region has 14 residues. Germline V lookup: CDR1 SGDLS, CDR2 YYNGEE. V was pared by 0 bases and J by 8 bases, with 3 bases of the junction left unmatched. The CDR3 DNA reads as TGTGCCAGCAGCGTAGAGGGACTAGCGACTACGCAGTATTTT. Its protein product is CASSVEGLATTQYF. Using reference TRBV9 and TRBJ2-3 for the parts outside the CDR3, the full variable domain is DSGVTQTPKHLITATGQRVTLRCSPRSGDLSVYWYQQSLDQGLQFLIQYYNGEERAKGNILERFSAQQFPDLHSELNLSSLELGDSALYFCASSVEGLATTQYFGPGTRLTVL.

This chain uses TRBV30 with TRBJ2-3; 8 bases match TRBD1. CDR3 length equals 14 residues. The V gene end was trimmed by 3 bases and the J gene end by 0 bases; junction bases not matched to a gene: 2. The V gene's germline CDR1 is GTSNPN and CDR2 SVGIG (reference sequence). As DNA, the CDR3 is TGTGCCTGGAGACAGGGGGTGAGCACAGATACGCAGTATTTT. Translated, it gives CAWRQGVSTDTQYF.

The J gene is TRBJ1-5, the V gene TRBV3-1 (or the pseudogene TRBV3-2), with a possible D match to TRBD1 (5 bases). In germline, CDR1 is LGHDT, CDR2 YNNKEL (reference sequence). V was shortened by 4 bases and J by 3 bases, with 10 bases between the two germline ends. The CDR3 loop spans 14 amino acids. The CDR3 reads CASSPGIYNQPQHF. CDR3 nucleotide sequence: TGTGCCAGCAGCCCAGGGATTTACAATCAGCCCCAGCATTTT.

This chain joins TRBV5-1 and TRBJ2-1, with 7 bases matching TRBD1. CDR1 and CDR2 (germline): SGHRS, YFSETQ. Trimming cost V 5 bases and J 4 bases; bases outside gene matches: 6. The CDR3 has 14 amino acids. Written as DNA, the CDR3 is TGCGCCAGCAGTATAGGGGGCGGGTACAATGAGCAGTTCTTC. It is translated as CASSIGGGYNEQFF.

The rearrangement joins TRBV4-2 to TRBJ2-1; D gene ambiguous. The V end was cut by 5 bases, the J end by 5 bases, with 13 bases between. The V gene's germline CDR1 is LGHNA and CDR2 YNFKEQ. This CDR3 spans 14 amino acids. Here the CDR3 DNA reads TGTGCCAGCAGCTACCGAGGTCTGAACAATGAGCAGTTCTTC. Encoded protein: CASSYRGLNNEQFF.

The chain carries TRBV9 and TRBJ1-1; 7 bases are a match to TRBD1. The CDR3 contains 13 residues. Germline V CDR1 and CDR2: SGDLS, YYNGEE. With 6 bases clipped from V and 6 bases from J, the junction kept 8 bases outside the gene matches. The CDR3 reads CASTPPRGAEAFF. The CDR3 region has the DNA TGTGCCAGCACCCCACCCAGGGGGGCTGAAGCTTTCTTT.